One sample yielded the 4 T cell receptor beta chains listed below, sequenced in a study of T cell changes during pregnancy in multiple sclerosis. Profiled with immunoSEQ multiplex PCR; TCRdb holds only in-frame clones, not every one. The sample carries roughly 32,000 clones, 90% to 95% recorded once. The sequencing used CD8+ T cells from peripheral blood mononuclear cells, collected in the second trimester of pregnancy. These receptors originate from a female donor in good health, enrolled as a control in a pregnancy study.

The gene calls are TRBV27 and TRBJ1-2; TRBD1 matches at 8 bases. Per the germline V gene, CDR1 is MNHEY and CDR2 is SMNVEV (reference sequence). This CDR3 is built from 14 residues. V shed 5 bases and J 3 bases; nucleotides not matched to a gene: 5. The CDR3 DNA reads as TGTGCCAGCAGTGCCAGGGGGCTCGACTATGGCTACACCTTC. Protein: CASSARGLDYGYTF.

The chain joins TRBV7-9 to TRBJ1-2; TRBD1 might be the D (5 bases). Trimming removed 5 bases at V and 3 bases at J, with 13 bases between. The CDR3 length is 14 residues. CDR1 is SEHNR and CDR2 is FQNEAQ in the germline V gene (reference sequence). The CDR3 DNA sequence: TGTGCCAGCAGCACACTTCTACAGGACTATGGCTACACCTTC. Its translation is CASSTLLQDYGYTF.

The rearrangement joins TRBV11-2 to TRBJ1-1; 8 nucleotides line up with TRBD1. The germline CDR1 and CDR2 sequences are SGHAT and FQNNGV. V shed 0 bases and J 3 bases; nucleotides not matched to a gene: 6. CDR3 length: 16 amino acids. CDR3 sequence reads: CASSLDWDRTYTEAFF. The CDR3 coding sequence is TGTGCCAGCAGCTTAGATTGGGACAGGACCTACACTGAAGCTTTCTTT.

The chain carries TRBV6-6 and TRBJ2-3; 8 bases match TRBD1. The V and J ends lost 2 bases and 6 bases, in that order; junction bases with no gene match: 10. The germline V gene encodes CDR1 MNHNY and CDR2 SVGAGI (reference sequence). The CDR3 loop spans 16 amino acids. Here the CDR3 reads CASSYNRDRPIDTQYF. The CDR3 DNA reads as TGTGCCAGCAGTTACAACCGGGACAGGCCCATCGATACGCAGTATTTT.